These 4 T cell receptor beta chains share one sample of origin, sequenced in a study of blood T cell repertoires in COVID-19. TCRdb keeps only in-frame clones here, not all; method: immunoSEQ multiplex PCR. The sample has roughly 250,000 clones, about 89% seen once. Specimen: PBMCs or T cells enriched from blood (not recorded which). These TCRs come from a human donor in a cohort exposed to, infected with or recovered from COVID-19 (not recorded which). The donor label of this sample is uncertain.

The V and J genes are TRBV6-4 and TRBJ1-2; TRBD1 matches at 7 bases. V was pared by 3 bases and J by 6 bases, with 4 bases of the junction left unmatched. CDR1 MRHNA and CDR2 SNTAGT come from the germline V gene. This CDR3 spans 13 amino acids. DNA for the CDR3: TGTGCCAGCAGTGAACAAGGGACAGATGGCTACACCTTC. Its protein is CASSEQGTDGYTF.

The chain recombines TRBV4-1 with TRBJ1-1; D not certain. Looked up from germline, CDR1 is MGHRA and CDR2 is YSYEKL. The CDR3 has 14 residues. Trimming removed 0 bases at V and 1 base at J, with 6 bases between. The CDR3 region has the DNA TGCGCCAGCAGCCAAGATCGACAGAACACTGAAGCTTTCTTT. Its translation is CASSQDRQNTEAFF.

The chain has TRBV19 and TRBJ1-5, with D perhaps matching TRBD1 (5 bases). V was trimmed by 8 bases and J by 5 bases, leaving 13 bases between them. Germline CDR1 is LNHDA and CDR2 is SQIVND (reference sequence). There are 13 residues in the CDR3. The DNA for the CDR3 is TGTGCCAGTTTGGGCAGGGAACATCAGCCCCAGCATTTT. This sequence encodes CASLGREHQPQHF.

In nucleotides, the CDR3 is TGTGCCAGCAGCTTAAAGGCAGGGCCAAAAGCCAAAAACATTCAGTACTTC. As protein: CASSLKAGPKAKNIQYF. The genes are TRBV7-3 and TRBJ2-4; weak D call: TRBD1 (5 bases). The germline V gene has CDR1 SGHTA and CDR2 FQGTGA. Trimming cost V 1 base and J 0 bases, with 13 bases left between them. The CDR3 totals 17 residues. Full variable domain (rest looked up from reference TRBV7-3 and TRBJ2-4): GAGVSQTPSNKVTEKGKYVELRCDPISGHTALYWYRQSLGQGPEFLIYFQGTGAADDSGLPNDRFFAVRPEGSVSTLKIQRTERGDSAVYLCASSLKAGPKAKNIQYFGAGTRLSVL.